The clone carrying this TCR beta chain came up a few times. Its antigen is as yet unknown. This specimen belongs to a study of cytomegalovirus exposure and HLA in healthy donors. Trimming took off 10 bases at V and 0 bases at J, with 12 bases between the two ends. CDR3 length: 13 residues. Germline assignment: CDR1 SNHLY and CDR2 FYNNEI. The PCR contained 60 Vbeta and 13 Jbeta primers. TCRdb keeps only in-frame clones here, not all; method: immunoSEQ multiplex PCR. Among roughly 150,000 clones, roughly 74% were seen once, and the ten largest hold around 11%. Study results and caveats: Follow-up analysis seemed to connect common viral pathogens with several of the most significant clusters identified. Earlier results showed most TCR beta V segments being productive about 87% or about 30% of the time. The study put 150 or so TCR beta chains on its list as cytomegalovirus-associated.

This clonotype was obtained from a man younger than 35 in good health and CMV-seropositive. The rearrangement joins TRBV2 to TRBJ1-1, with D hard to call. The sample comprised PBMCs. CDR3 sequence: CATRTTMNTEAFF. The CDR3 DNA follows: TGTGCCACCCGGACGACTATGAACACTGAAGCTTTCTTT.